The T cell receptor beta chain under discussion was sequenced for a study of Ad26.COV2.S vaccination and SARS-CoV-2 variants. V shed 7 bases and J shed 4 bases, with 26 bases lying between them. CDR3 size: 16 residues. Germline-derived CDR1 and CDR2 are SQVTM and ANQGSEA. Indicated treatment: about 20 received Ad26.COV2.S at low or high dose, single or two shots; five or six received placebo; per-sample allocation not given. Sample collection was performed on day 63 after the first vaccine or placebo injection. The protocol was immunoSEQ multiplex PCR, while the TCRdb copy is restricted to in-frame clones and leaves out a portion. The table has about 350,000 clones, about 87% seen once; the top ten hold 5.5% to 7%.

The sample here was peripheral blood, taken in a trial of Ad26.COV2.S vaccine versus placebo. The V gene is TRBV29-1, the J gene TRBJ2-7; D possibly corresponds to TRBD1 (5 bases). This clonotype was sampled from a person aged 18 to 59 who received the Ad26.COV2.S COVID-19 vaccine or a placebo. The CDR3: CSGLGPTLSSTYEQYF. In DNA, the CDR3 is TGCAGCGGATTGGGGCCTACCCTTTCCTCAACTTACGAGCAGTACTTC.